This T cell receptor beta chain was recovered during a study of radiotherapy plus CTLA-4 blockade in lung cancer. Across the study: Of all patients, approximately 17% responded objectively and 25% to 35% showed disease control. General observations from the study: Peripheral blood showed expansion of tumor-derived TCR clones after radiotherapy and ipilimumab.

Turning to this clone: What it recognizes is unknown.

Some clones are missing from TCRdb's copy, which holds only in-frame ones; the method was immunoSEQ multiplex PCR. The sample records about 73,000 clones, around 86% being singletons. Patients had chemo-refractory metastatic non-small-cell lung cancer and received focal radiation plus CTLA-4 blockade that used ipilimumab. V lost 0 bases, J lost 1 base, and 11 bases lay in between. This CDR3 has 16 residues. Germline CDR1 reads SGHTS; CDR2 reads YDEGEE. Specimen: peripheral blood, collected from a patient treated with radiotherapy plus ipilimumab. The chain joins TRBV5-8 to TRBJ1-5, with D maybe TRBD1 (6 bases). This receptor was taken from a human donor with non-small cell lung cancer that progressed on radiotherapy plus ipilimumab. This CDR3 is CASSLVGGASNQPQHF. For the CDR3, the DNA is TGTGCCAGCAGCTTGGTGGGGGGCGCGAGCAATCAGCCCCAGCATTTT.